The rows below give T cell receptor beta chains drawn from one sample of a study of response to subunit inactivated influenza vaccine. Each CDR3 protein gets one entry after TCRdb re-called the RT-PCR reads with MiXCR. The sample holds about 700,000 distinct CDR3 sequences; around 13% are singletons and the top ten take about 7.4%. The source material was PBMCs from blood, sampled approximately 15 days before vaccination. All receptors derive from a man aged 50-59 years who received an inactivated influenza vaccine. CDR3s include the opening cysteine and the closing phenylalanine or tryptophan. A D gene is named only where the DNA matches it firmly. Some rows have no size entry. The others give once, few or many, or a class for an expanded clone.

clone_size: NA; d_call: TRBD2; j_call: TRBJ2-3; v_call: TRBV12-3/TRBV12-4; cdr3_aa: CASSLSGRGLNTQYF; cdr3_nt: TGTGCCAGCAGTTTATCCGGGAGGGGTTTAAACACGCAGTATTTT
clone_size: few; d_call: NA; j_call: TRBJ2-1; v_call: TRBV6-2/TRBV6-3; cdr3_aa: CASSYKVFGGVSYNEQFF; cdr3_nt: TGTGCCAGCAGTTACAAAGTTTTCGGCGGGGTCTCCTACAATGAGCAGTTCTTC
clone_size: few; d_call: TRBD1; j_call: TRBJ2-7; v_call: TRBV18; cdr3_aa: CASSPPGTGAKQYF; cdr3_nt: TGTGCCAGCTCACCACCGGGGACAGGGGCTAAGCAGTACTTC
clone_size: many; d_call: NA; j_call: TRBJ1-1; v_call: TRBV6-2/TRBV6-3; cdr3_aa: CASSLNGDEAFF; cdr3_nt: TGTGCCAGCAGTCTGAACGGGGACGAAGCTTTCTTT
clone_size: many; d_call: NA; j_call: TRBJ1-1; v_call: TRBV20-1; cdr3_aa: CSASSDLNTEAFF; cdr3_nt: TGCAGTGCTAGCTCAGACCTTAACACTGAAGCTTTCTTT
clone_size: NA; d_call: NA; j_call: TRBJ1-1; v_call: TRBV20-1; cdr3_aa: CSARDLREATLKLFF; cdr3_nt: TGCAGTGCTAGAGATCTCCGGGAGGCAACACTGAAGCTTTTCTTT
clone_size: few; d_call: NA; j_call: TRBJ1-2; v_call: TRBV28; cdr3_aa: CASNLLETGYGYTF; cdr3_nt: TGTGCCAGCAACCTACTTGAGACGGGCTATGGCTACACCTTC
clone_size: few; d_call: NA; j_call: TRBJ2-6; v_call: TRBV19; cdr3_aa: CASSIPGAGANVLTF; cdr3_nt: TGTGCCAGTAGTATTCCAGGGGCTGGGGCCAACGTCCTGACTTTC
clone_size: NA; d_call: NA; j_call: TRBJ2-1; v_call: TRBV29-1; cdr3_aa: CSALVQGSAEQFF; cdr3_nt: TGCAGCGCCCTTGTACAGGGATCCGCTGAGCAGTTCTTC
clone_size: many; d_call: NA; j_call: TRBJ1-2; v_call: TRBV2; cdr3_aa: CASSPTPTGNGYTF; cdr3_nt: TGTGCCAGCAGTCCAACCCCTACAGGGAATGGCTACACCTTC
clone_size: few; d_call: NA; j_call: TRBJ2-5; v_call: TRBV27; cdr3_aa: CASSLSTTGETQYF; cdr3_nt: TGTGCCAGCAGTTTGTCGACGACAGGAGAGACCCAGTACTTC
clone_size: few; d_call: NA; j_call: TRBJ2-3; v_call: TRBV29-1; cdr3_aa: CSVEWGRSTDTQYF; cdr3_nt: TGCAGCGTTGAATGGGGGCGAAGCACAGATACGCAGTATTTT
clone_size: NA; d_call: TRBD2; j_call: TRBJ2-3; v_call: TRBV6-2/TRBV6-3; cdr3_aa: CASSSNSGRTRGTQYF; cdr3_nt: TGTGCCAGCAGTTCAAACAGCGGGAGGACGAGGGGTACGCAGTATTTT
clone_size: few; d_call: NA; j_call: TRBJ1-5; v_call: TRBV12-3/TRBV12-4; cdr3_aa: CASRENGRAQPQHF; cdr3_nt: TGTGCCAGCCGGGAAAATGGGAGGGCTCAGCCCCAGCATTTT
clone_size: NA; d_call: NA; j_call: TRBJ1-1; v_call: TRBV2; cdr3_aa: CASSGGRGTEAFF; cdr3_nt: TGTGCCAGCAGTGGCGGGCGGGGGACTGAAGCTTTCTTT
clone_size: few; d_call: TRBD1; j_call: TRBJ1-2; v_call: TRBV6-2/TRBV6-3; cdr3_aa: CASLPWRGQGNYGYTF; cdr3_nt: TGTGCCAGCCTCCCATGGAGGGGACAGGGGAACTATGGCTACACCTTC
clone_size: NA; d_call: NA; j_call: TRBJ2-5; v_call: TRBV15; cdr3_aa: CATSRDQLGNQETQYF; cdr3_nt: TGTGCCACCAGCAGAGATCAACTGGGCAACCAAGAGACCCAGTACTTC
clone_size: NA; d_call: TRBD1; j_call: TRBJ2-7; v_call: TRBV11-2; cdr3_aa: CASSPLQGTYEQYF; cdr3_nt: TGTGCCAGCAGTCCCTTACAGGGGACCTACGAGCAGTACTTC
clone_size: NA; d_call: NA; j_call: TRBJ1-1; v_call: TRBV10-3; cdr3_aa: CAIRSETANTEAFF; cdr3_nt: TGTGCCATCCGATCCGAGACAGCGAACACTGAAGCTTTCTTT
clone_size: few; d_call: NA; j_call: TRBJ2-3; v_call: TRBV3-1; cdr3_aa: CASCFVGDATDTQYF; cdr3_nt: TGTGCCAGCTGCTTTGTGGGGGACGCCACAGATACGCAGTATTTT
clone_size: many; d_call: TRBD1; j_call: TRBJ1-2; v_call: TRBV28; cdr3_aa: CASTTGVSDYGYTF; cdr3_nt: TGTGCCAGCACGACAGGGGTCAGTGACTATGGCTACACCTTC
clone_size: many; d_call: NA; j_call: TRBJ2-1; v_call: TRBV7-2; cdr3_aa: CASSLGWGRYNEQFF; cdr3_nt: TGTGCCAGCAGCTTAGGCTGGGGTCGTTACAATGAGCAGTTCTTC
clone_size: few; d_call: NA; j_call: TRBJ2-3; v_call: TRBV27; cdr3_aa: CASSSSLGAYTQYF; cdr3_nt: TGTGCCAGCAGTTCCTCCCTCGGGGCGTATACGCAGTATTTT
clone_size: NA; d_call: TRBD2; j_call: TRBJ2-2; v_call: TRBV12-3/TRBV12-4; cdr3_aa: CASQAGGLANTGELFF; cdr3_nt: TGTGCCAGCCAAGCGGGCGGACTAGCGAACACCGGGGAGCTGTTTTTT
clone_size: NA; d_call: NA; j_call: TRBJ2-7; v_call: TRBV6-2/TRBV6-3; cdr3_aa: CASSYSQGGKDEQYF; cdr3_nt: TGTGCCAGCAGTTACTCGCAGGGAGGAAAAGACGAGCAGTACTTC
clone_size: few; d_call: NA; j_call: TRBJ1-6; v_call: TRBV2; cdr3_aa: CASSDQGINSPLHF; cdr3_nt: TGTGCCAGCAGTGACCAGGGGATAAATTCACCCCTCCACTTT
clone_size: many; d_call: NA; j_call: TRBJ2-7; v_call: TRBV5-1; cdr3_aa: CASSLEEQGLHYEQYF; cdr3_nt: TGCGCCAGCAGCTTGGAGGAGCAGGGTCTTCACTACGAGCAGTACTTC
clone_size: few; d_call: NA; j_call: TRBJ1-4; v_call: TRBV4-3; cdr3_aa: CASSLERGGNNEKLFF; cdr3_nt: TGCGCCAGCAGCCTCGAGAGGGGGGGAAATAATGAAAAACTGTTTTTT